The 29 T cell receptor beta chains below come from one sample, sequenced in a study of identical twins. TCRdb used MiXCR to reprocess the 5' RACE reads, holding one entry per CDR3 protein. The profile shows about 280,000 distinct CDR3 sequences, around 8.8% of them singletons. These records were also assigned to another study, of yellow fever vaccine responses in identical twins.

The sequencing sample was made of memory (CD45RO+) T cells sorted from blood. These receptors all stem from a woman aged 18-35 years in good health.

This clonotype was counted a few times. This chain uses TRBV9 with TRBJ1-3; D not resolved. The length of the CDR3 is 19 residues. V was cut by 3 bases and J by 11 bases, with 33 bases left in between. In germline, CDR1 is SGDLS, CDR2 YYNGEE. CDR3 residues: CASSDPAPPRVASIIAIYF. CDR3 DNA sequence: TGTGCCAGCAGCGACCCGGCCCCGCCCCGCGTGGCCTCCATAATCGCCATATATTTT.

This clonotype has at least ten counts. This sequence joins TRBV3-1 and TRBJ2-5; no clear D. Germline V CDR1 and CDR2: LGHDT, YNNKEL (reference sequence). The CDR3 is 14 residues long. V shed 2 bases and J shed 7 bases, with 14 bases lying between them. In DNA form, the CDR3 reads TGTGCCAGCAGCCAACAGACGGGTTCAGGGACCCAGTACTTC. Residues: CASSQQTGSGTQYF.

This clonotype was observed many times. V is TRBV12-5 and J is TRBJ2-1; TRBD2 agrees at 8 bases. There are 14 residues in the CDR3. Per germline, CDR1 LGHNT and CDR2 FRNRAP. Unmatched junction bases numbered 8, after V lost 6 bases and J lost 7 bases. The chain's CDR3 is CASGIISGANEQFF. CDR3 sequence (DNA): TGTGCTAGTGGAATTATTAGCGGGGCTAATGAGCAGTTCTTC.

This clonotype occurred many times. The chain combines TRBV10-3 with TRBJ2-3; the match to TRBD2 covers 12 bases. The germline CDR1 and CDR2 sequences are ENHRY and SYGVKD. V was pared by 5 bases and J by 2 bases, with 5 bases of the junction left unmatched. The CDR3 is 16 amino acids. The CDR3 region is CAISRGLAGPTDTQYF. The CDR3 DNA is TGTGCCATCAGTAGGGGACTAGCGGGCCCCACAGATACGCAGTATTTT.

This clonotype was counted between two and nine times. The rearrangement joins TRBV28 to TRBJ1-3; D uncertain. V was pared by 8 bases and J by 0 bases, with 8 bases between. This CDR3 is 13 amino acids long. The V gene's germline CDR1 is MDHEN and CDR2 SYDVKM. In DNA, the CDR3 is TGTGCCAGCCGCGGCCACTCTGGAAACACCATATATTTT. As protein: CASRGHSGNTIYF.

The V gene is TRBV5-1, the J gene TRBJ1-6, with 7 bases matching TRBD1. Germline V gene lookup returns CDR1 SGHRS and CDR2 YFSETQ. The length of the CDR3 is 15 residues. Germline trimming cut 4 bases from V and 7 bases from J; bases unmatched to any gene: 8. For the CDR3, the DNA is TGCGCCAGCAGCGCCGGGACAGAAAGCAATTCACCCCTCCACTTT. Protein sequence: CASSAGTESNSPLHF.

A remark on this clonotype: The germline gene is not matched at one end of the junction; a read error may be the cause. The V gene is TRBV20-1, the J gene TRBJ2-2; 9 bases fit TRBD1. The CDR3 is 16 residues long. From germline, CDR1 is DFQATT and CDR2 SNEGSKA (reference sequence). The CDR3 loop reads CCARDQRTGEAGELFF. For the CDR3, the DNA is TGCTGTGCTAGAGATCAAAGGACAGGGGAAGCCGGGGAGCTGTTTTTT.

The gene calls are TRBV12-3 or TRBV12-4 and TRBJ2-7, with 9 bases identical to TRBD1. The CDR3 has 16 amino acids. V lost 5 bases, J lost 2 bases, and 10 bases stayed unmatched. CDR3 loop: CASSPGTGIGTYEQYF. CDR3 DNA sequence: TGTGCCAGCAGTCCTGGGACAGGGATTGGAACCTACGAGCAGTACTTC.

In this sample, this clonotype turned up many times. V gene TRBV28 combines with J gene TRBJ1-2, with D uncertain. CDR1 and CDR2 from the germline V gene are MDHEN and SYDVKM. This CDR3 contains 16 residues. V was cut by 4 bases and J by 2 bases, with 17 bases left in between. CDR3 region: CASSSAGGIGNYGYTF. In DNA, the CDR3 is TGTGCCAGCAGTTCAGCGGGCGGGATAGGGAACTATGGCTACACCTTC.

This clonotype was seen ten or more times. The J gene is TRBJ1-1, the V gene TRBV12-3 or TRBV12-4; no definite D call. Trimming shortened V by 5 bases and J by 2 bases, and 12 bases separated the two germline ends. The CDR3 extends over 14 amino acids. The DNA for the CDR3 is TGTGCCAGCAGTCAGAGTTGGGGTAACACTGAAGCTTTCTTT. Its translation: CASSQSWGNTEAFF.

The chain has TRBV6-5 and TRBJ1-6; 7 bases fit TRBD1. CDR3 size: 15 residues. CDR1 is MNHEY and CDR2 is SVGAGI in the germline V gene. V was pared by 0 bases and J by 9 bases, with 5 bases of the junction left unmatched. The CDR3: CASSYSRDSGSPLHF. DNA of the CDR3: TGTGCCAGCAGTTACTCACGGGACAGCGGTTCACCCCTCCACTTT.

This clonotype was observed at least ten times. The V call is TRBV7-6, the J call TRBJ2-3; 12 bases line up with TRBD2. This CDR3 spans 16 amino acids. V lost 5 bases to trimming and J lost 6 bases; unmatched junction nucleotides: 9. The germline gives CDR1 SGHVS, CDR2 FNYEAQ. The CDR3 loop is CASSITSGTSGDTQYF. In DNA form, the CDR3 reads TGTGCCAGCAGCATTACCTCCGGGACTAGCGGGGATACGCAGTATTTT.

This clonotype was counted ten times or more. V gene TRBV7-9 combines with J gene TRBJ2-3, with TRBD2 identical over 7 bases. Losses at the gene ends were 0 bases for V and 4 bases for J; bases not matched to a gene: 10. Per the germline V gene, CDR1 is SEHNR and CDR2 is FQNEAQ (reference sequence). CDR3 size: 17 residues. CDR3 protein: CASSLAVSRLAADTQYF. CDR3 DNA: TGTGCCAGCAGCTTAGCGGTTTCCCGCCTAGCGGCAGATACGCAGTATTTT.

A few counts support this clonotype. The genes are TRBV27 and TRBJ1-5; 7 bases line up with TRBD1. The CDR3 is 15 residues long. With 4 bases clipped from V and 3 bases from J, the junction kept 6 bases outside the gene matches. CDR1 MNHEY and CDR2 SMNVEV come from the germline V gene (reference sequence). Written as DNA, the CDR3 is TGTGCCAGCAGTTCGAAAGGGGGCTCCAATCAGCCCCAGCATTTT. Residues: CASSSKGGSNQPQHF.

The table lists this clonotype with a few counts. This chain uses TRBV5-5 with TRBJ2-1, with 8 bases that match TRBD2. Germline-derived CDR1 and CDR2 are SGHKS and YYEKEE (reference sequence). This CDR3 spans 14 amino acids. J gave up 7 bases and V 4 bases, and 7 bases lay outside the gene matches. CDR3 DNA sequence: TGTGCCAGCAGCCGAGGACTAGCCGAGAATGAGCAGTTCTTC. Translated: CASSRGLAENEQFF.

This clonotype was counted ten times or more. Written as DNA, the CDR3 is TGTGCCAGCAGTGTTCTCTGGGTAACTGAAGCTTTCTTT. The encoded protein is CASSVLWVTEAFF. This rearrangement joins TRBV6-5 to TRBJ1-1; D gene ambiguous. The CDR3 totals 13 residues. Trimming removed 5 bases from V and 5 bases from J, with 12 bases in between. The germline CDR1 and CDR2 sequences are MNHEY and SVGAGI.

The V gene is TRBV6-5, the J gene TRBJ2-5, with D possibly being TRBD1 (6 bases). V was cut by 0 bases and J by 5 bases, with 13 bases left in between. The CDR3 sequence is 15 residues long. The germline V gene encodes CDR1 MNHEY and CDR2 SVGAGI. DNA of the CDR3: TGTGCCAGCAGTTACTCGGGGGCAGGGTCGGAGACCCAGTACTTC. It codes for CASSYSGAGSETQYF.

This clonotype showed up just a few times. This chain connects TRBV6-1 to TRBJ2-4; 9 bases line up with TRBD1. V gave up 8 bases and J gave up 9 bases; unmatched junction bases: 17. The V gene's germline CDR1 is MNHNS and CDR2 SASEGT. The length of the CDR3 is 16 residues. CDR3 residues: CASRNPTGGQEGIQYF. CDR3 bases: TGTGCCAGCCGAAACCCTACAGGGGGCCAGGAGGGCATTCAGTACTTC.

The rearrangement uses TRBV29-1 and TRBJ2-1, with 13 bases lining up with TRBD2. The V gene end was trimmed by 7 bases and the J gene end by 0 bases; junction bases not matched to a gene: 6. CDR1 and CDR2 (germline): SQVTM, ANQGSEA. This CDR3 contains 16 residues. The CDR3 nucleotides read TGCAGCGAACTAGCGGGAGGGCCCAGCTCCTACAATGAGCAGTTCTTC. Amino acid sequence: CSELAGGPSSYNEQFF.

The genes are TRBV7-9 and TRBJ1-1, with no clear D. Germline V gives CDR1 SEHNR, CDR2 FQNEAQ (reference sequence). The CDR3 has 12 amino acids. The V end was cut by 5 bases, the J end by 11 bases, with 15 bases between. CDR3 nucleotides: TGTGCCAGCAGCCACCCGAGCAACTGGGCTTTCTTT. Its translation is CASSHPSNWAFF.

This clonotype was counted between two and nine times. The chain recombines TRBV15 with TRBJ1-1; D is unresolved. The V and J ends lost 0 bases and 2 bases respectively, with 10 bases between them. Germline CDR1 and CDR2: LNHNV and YYDKDF (reference sequence). The CDR3 is 15 amino acids. CDR3: CATSRDPDVNTEAFF. The CDR3 DNA follows: TGTGCCACCAGCAGAGATCCAGACGTTAACACTGAAGCTTTCTTT.

This sequence joins TRBV2 and TRBJ2-3; 10 bases line up with TRBD2. From germline, CDR1 is SNHLY and CDR2 FYNNEI. V shed 6 bases and J 6 bases; nucleotides not matched to a gene: 9. The CDR3 has 15 residues. The CDR3 nucleotides read TGTGCCAGCAGAAAAGGACTAGCGGAGGGGGATACGCAGTATTTT. It encodes CASRKGLAEGDTQYF.

This chain links TRBV6-5 with TRBJ1-5, with a weak D call TRBD1 (6 bases). This CDR3 is 18 amino acids long. Germline V gene data show CDR1 as MNHEY and CDR2 as SVGAGI. Between the trimmed V and J ends, which lost 0 bases and 0 bases, there was a span of 15 bases. The CDR3 bases are TGTGCCAGCAGTTACTCGACACCGGGACACCTTAGCAATCAGCCCCAGCATTTT. Encoded protein: CASSYSTPGHLSNQPQHF.

This clonotype has a count of ten or more. The V and J genes are TRBV5-1 and TRBJ2-2, with D perhaps given as TRBD1 or TRBD2 (5 bases each). V was pared by 4 bases and J by 2 bases, with 21 bases between. The CDR3 covers 18 residues. Germline V CDR1 and CDR2: SGHRS, YFSETQ. CDR3 sequence reads: CASSNVPGRNINTGELFF. DNA for the CDR3: TGCGCCAGCAGCAACGTTCCGGGACGGAACATTAACACCGGGGAGCTGTTTTTT.

This clonotype was detected a few times. The rearrangement uses TRBV28 and TRBJ1-5; D might be TRBD1 (5 bases). The CDR3 is 14 residues long. CDR1 and CDR2 from the germline V gene are MDHEN and SYDVKM. Trimming took off 3 bases at V and 6 bases at J, with 12 bases between the two ends. CDR3 coding DNA: TGTGCCAGCAGTTTGGGGCTACGCCTTCAGCCCCAGCATTTT. Translated: CASSLGLRLQPQHF.

This sequence joins TRBV7-7 and TRBJ2-2; TRBD2 matches at 13 bases. The germline CDR1 and CDR2 sequences are SSHAT and FNYEAQ (reference sequence). Unmatched junction bases numbered 11, after V lost 5 bases and J lost 5 bases. CDR3 size: 18 residues. The CDR3 DNA is TGTGCCAGCAGCAAGGGACTAGCGGGGACCCTAGGAACCGGGGAGCTGTTTTTT. As protein: CASSKGLAGTLGTGELFF. The full variable domain, in which reference TRBV7-7 and TRBJ2-2 provide the parts outside the CDR3, is GAGVSQSPRYKVTKRGQDVTLRCDPISSHATLYWYQQALGQGPEFLTYFNYEAQPDKSGLPSDRFSAERPEGSISTLTIQRTEQRDSAMYRCASSKGLAGTLGTGELFFGEGSRLTVL.

This chain joins TRBV4-1 and TRBJ2-1; TRBD2 matches at 10 bases. V dropped 1 base and J dropped 2; count of bases not matched to a gene: 5. The germline V gene has CDR1 MGHRA and CDR2 YSYEKL. This CDR3 region has 17 residues. The CDR3 sequence is CASSQVPGTSAYNEQFF. The CDR3 DNA reads TGCGCCAGCAGCCAAGTTCCCGGGACTAGCGCCTACAATGAGCAGTTCTTC.

This clonotype was detected ten times or more. This chain uses TRBV6-5 with TRBJ1-2; no definite D call. The CDR3 is 13 amino acids. V lost 4 bases and J 8 bases, leaving 14 bases between the germline ends. Germline V CDR1 and CDR2: MNHEY, SVGAGI. The CDR3 spells CASSFGPTWGYTF. In DNA form, the CDR3 reads TGTGCCAGCAGTTTCGGGCCAACTTGGGGCTACACCTTC.

This clonotype was picked up many times. The V gene is TRBV6-1, the J gene TRBJ1-1, with 7 nucleotides matching TRBD1. The CDR3 covers 14 residues. Germline CDR1 and CDR2: MNHNS and SASEGT. Trimming removed 6 bases from V and 5 bases from J; junction bases left unmatched: 9. CDR3 DNA: TGTGCCAGCAGCCTTTGGACAGGCGGAACTGAAGCTTTCTTT. It yields the protein CASSLWTGGTEAFF.